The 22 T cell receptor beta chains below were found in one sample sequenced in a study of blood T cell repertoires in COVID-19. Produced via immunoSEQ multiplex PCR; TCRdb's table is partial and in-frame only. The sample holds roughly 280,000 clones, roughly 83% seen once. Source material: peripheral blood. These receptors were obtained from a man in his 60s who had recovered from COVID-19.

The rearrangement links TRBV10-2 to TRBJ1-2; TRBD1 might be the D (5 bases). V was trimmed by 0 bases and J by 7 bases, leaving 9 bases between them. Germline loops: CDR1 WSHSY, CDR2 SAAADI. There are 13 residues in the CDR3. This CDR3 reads CASSESRAGGYTF. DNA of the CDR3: TGCGCCAGCAGTGAGTCCAGGGCTGGTGGCTACACCTTC.

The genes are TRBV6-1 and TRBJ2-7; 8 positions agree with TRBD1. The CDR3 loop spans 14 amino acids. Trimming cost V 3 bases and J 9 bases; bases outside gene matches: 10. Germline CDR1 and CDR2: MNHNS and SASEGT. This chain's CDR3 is CASSESGDRTPQYF. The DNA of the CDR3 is TGTGCCAGCAGTGAGAGTGGGGACAGGACTCCGCAGTACTTC.

CDR3 loop: CASSLIGSSGRVSYNEQFF. CDR3 DNA sequence: TGTGCCAGCAGCTTAATTGGATCTAGCGGGAGGGTCTCCTACAATGAGCAGTTCTTC. V and J are TRBV11-3 and TRBJ2-1, with TRBD2 matching 12 bases. Per germline, CDR1 SGHNT and CDR2 YENEEA. The length of the CDR3 is 19 residues. Trimming at V came to 2 bases and at J to 0 bases, leaving 8 bases not matched to a gene.

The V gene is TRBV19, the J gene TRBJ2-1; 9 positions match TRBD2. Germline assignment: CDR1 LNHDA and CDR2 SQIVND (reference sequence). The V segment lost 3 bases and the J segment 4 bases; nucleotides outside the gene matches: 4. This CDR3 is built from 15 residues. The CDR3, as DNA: TGTGCCAGTAGTATGGGCGGGGGGGGATACAATGAGCAGTTCTTC. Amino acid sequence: CASSMGGGGYNEQFF. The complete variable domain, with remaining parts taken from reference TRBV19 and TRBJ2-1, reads DGGITQSPKYLFRKEGQNVTLSCEQNLNHDAMYWYRQDPGQGLRLIYYSQIVNDFQKGDIAEGYSVSREKKESFPLTVTSAQKNPTAFYLCASSMGGGGYNEQFFGPGTRLTVL.

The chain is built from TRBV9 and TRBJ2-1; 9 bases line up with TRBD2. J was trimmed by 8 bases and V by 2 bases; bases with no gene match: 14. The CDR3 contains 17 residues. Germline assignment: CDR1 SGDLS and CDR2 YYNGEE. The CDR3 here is CASSVSGLAGSMDEQFF. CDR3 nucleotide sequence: TGTGCCAGCAGCGTTAGCGGTCTAGCGGGAAGTATGGATGAGCAGTTCTTC.

CDR3 DNA sequence: TGCGCCAGCAGCGGGACATTCCAAGAGACCCAGTACTTC. Its protein is CASSGTFQETQYF. The chain is built from TRBV5-1 and TRBJ2-5; D might be TRBD1 (6 bases). Trimming left V 4 bases short and J 1 base short, with 8 bases between. The length of the CDR3 is 13 residues. Germline V CDR1 and CDR2: SGHRS, YFSETQ. Full variable domain (remainder filled in from reference TRBV5-1 and TRBJ2-5): KAGVTQTPRYLIKTRGQQVTLSCSPISGHRSVSWYQQTPGQGLQFLFEYFSETQRNKGNFPGRFSGRQFSNSRSEMNVSTLELGDSALYLCASSGTFQETQYFGPGTRLLVL.

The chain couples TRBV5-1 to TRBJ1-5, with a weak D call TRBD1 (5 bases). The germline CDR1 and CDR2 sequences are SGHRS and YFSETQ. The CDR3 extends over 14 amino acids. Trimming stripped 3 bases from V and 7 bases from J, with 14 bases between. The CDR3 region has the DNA TGCGCCAGCAGCTCGACAGCCGGGGGACAGCCCCAGCATTTT. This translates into CASSSTAGGQPQHF.

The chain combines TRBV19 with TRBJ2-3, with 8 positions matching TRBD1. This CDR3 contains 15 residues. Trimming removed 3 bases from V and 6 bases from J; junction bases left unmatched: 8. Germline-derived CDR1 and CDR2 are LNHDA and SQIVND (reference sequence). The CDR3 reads CASSMVQGAWDTQYF. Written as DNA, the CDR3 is TGTGCCAGTAGTATGGTCCAGGGGGCGTGGGATACGCAGTATTTT.

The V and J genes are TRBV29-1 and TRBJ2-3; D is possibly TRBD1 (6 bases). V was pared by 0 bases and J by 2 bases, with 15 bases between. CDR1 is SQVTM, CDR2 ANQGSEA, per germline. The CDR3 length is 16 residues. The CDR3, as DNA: TGCAGCGTTGAAGATGTAGTAACAGGGAACACAGATACGCAGTATTTT. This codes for CSVEDVVTGNTDTQYF.

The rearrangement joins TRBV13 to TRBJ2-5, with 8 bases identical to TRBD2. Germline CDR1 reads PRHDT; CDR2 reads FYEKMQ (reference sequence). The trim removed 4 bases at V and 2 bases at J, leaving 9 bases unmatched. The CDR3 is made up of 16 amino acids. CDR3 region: CASSSRGAISQETQYF. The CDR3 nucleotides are TGTGCCAGCAGCTCGCGGGGGGCCATTTCTCAAGAGACCCAGTACTTC.

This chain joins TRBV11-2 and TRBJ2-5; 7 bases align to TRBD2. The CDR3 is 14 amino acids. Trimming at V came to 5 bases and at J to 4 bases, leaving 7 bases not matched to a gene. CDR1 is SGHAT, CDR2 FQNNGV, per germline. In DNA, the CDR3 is TGTGCCAGCAGCCGGGCGGGGGAGCGAGAGACCCAGTACTTC. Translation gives CASSRAGERETQYF.

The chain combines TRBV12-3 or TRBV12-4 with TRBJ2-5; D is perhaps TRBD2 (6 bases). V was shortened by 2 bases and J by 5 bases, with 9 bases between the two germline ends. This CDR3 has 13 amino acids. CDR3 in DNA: TGTGCCAGCAGTTTAAGCGGGTCTGAGACCCAGTACTTC. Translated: CASSLSGSETQYF.

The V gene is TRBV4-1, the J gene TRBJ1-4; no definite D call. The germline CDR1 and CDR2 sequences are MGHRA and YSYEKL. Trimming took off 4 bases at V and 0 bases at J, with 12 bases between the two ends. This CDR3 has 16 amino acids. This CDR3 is CASSPIKRSTNEKLFF. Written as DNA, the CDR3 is TGCGCCAGCAGCCCTATCAAACGGTCAACTAATGAAAAACTGTTTTTT.

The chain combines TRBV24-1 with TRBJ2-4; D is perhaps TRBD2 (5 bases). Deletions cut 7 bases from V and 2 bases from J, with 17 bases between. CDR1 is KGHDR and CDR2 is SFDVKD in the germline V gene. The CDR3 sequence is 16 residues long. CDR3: CATRDNYTGTKNIQYF. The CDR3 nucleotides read TGTGCCACCAGAGACAACTACACCGGGACCAAAAACATTCAGTACTTC.

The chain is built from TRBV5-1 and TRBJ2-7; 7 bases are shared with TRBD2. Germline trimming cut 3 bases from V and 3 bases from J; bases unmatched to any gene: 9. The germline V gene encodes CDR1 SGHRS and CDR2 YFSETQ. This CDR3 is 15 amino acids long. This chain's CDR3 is CASSSGLGGDYEQYF. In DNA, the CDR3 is TGCGCCAGCAGCTCGGGACTGGGAGGGGACTACGAGCAGTACTTC.

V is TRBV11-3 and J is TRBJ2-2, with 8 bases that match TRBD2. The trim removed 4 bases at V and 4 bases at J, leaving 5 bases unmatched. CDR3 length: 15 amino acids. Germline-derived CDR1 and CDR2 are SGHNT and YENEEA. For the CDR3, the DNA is TGTGCCAGCAGCTCGTCGGGACTAGGCACCGGGGAGCTGTTTTTT. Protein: CASSSSGLGTGELFF.

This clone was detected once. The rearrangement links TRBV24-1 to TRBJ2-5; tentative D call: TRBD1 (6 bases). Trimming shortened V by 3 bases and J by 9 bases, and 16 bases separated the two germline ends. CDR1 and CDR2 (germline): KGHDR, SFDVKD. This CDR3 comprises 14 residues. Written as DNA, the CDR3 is TGTGCCACCAGTGATAGGACAGCCCCGAGGGCCCAGTACTTC. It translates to CATSDRTAPRAQYF.

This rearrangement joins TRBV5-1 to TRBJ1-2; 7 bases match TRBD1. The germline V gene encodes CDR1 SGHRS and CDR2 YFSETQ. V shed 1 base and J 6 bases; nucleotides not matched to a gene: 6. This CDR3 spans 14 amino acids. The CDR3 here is CASSLLQGDDGYTF. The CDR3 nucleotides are TGCGCCAGCAGCTTGCTTCAGGGGGACGATGGCTACACCTTC.

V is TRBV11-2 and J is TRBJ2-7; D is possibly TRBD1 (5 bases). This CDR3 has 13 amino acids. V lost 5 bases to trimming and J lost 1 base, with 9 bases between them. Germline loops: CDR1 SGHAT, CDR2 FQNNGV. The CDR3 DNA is TGTGCCAGCAGCCGACAGTTATCCTACGAGCAGTACTTC. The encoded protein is CASSRQLSYEQYF.

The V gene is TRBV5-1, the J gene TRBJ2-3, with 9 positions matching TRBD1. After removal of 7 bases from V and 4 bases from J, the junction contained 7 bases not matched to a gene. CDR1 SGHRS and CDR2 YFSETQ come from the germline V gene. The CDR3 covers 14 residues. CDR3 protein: CASRTGVSADTQYF. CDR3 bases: TGCGCCAGCCGGACAGGGGTCAGTGCAGATACGCAGTATTTT. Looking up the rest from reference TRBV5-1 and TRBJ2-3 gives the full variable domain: KAGVTQTPRYLIKTRGQQVTLSCSPISGHRSVSWYQQTPGQGLQFLFEYFSETQRNKGNFPGRFSGRQFSNSRSEMNVSTLELGDSALYLCASRTGVSADTQYFGPGTRLTVL.

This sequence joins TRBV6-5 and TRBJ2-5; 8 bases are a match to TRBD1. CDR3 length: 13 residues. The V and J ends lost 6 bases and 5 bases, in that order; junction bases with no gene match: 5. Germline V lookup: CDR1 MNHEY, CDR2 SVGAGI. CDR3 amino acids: CASRRQGRETQYF. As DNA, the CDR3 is TGTGCCAGCAGGCGACAGGGGCGGGAGACCCAGTACTTC.

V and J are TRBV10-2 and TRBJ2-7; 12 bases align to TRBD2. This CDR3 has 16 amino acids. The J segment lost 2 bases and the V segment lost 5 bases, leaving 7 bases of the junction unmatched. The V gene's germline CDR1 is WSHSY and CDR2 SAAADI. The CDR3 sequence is CASSSWTSGTPYEQYF. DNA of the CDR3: TGCGCCAGCAGTTCATGGACTAGCGGGACACCCTACGAGCAGTACTTC.